The entry that follows covers one T cell receptor beta chain sequence. Its antigen is currently not known. No base quality information exists; no much larger clone differs at one position. The donors were healthy, HIV-negative adults with no recently reported acute infections or vaccinations. Only Caucasian adults living in Nashville, Tennessee, USA were represented among the donors. Magnetic negative selection was used to enrich CD4+ T cells, after which naive cells were positively selected on CD45RA and the negative fraction became the memory subset. Blood was obtained by leukapheresis, after which PBMCs were separated by Ficoll-Histopaque density gradient centrifugation and cryopreserved in liquid nitrogen vapor phase. Purity and quantity of every magnetically sorted T cell population were checked by analytical flow cytometry. Each sorted fraction had its genomic DNA isolated and then quantified by UV absorbance on a Nanodrop 2000c.

Including cysteine and phenylalanine, the CDR3 has 16 amino acids. Just CDR3 DNA is preserved here, 48 bases in frame from base 1. V is trimmed back by 2 bases and J by 7 bases, and the junction contains 11 bases that no gene match accounts for. Taken from the germline V gene, the CDR1 and CDR2 loops are MNHEY and SVGAGI. The data originate from a study of shared clonotypes between healthy human individuals (dated by TCRdb to the early 2020s). Background on the whole study: The cohort included a few men and two women between 18 and 49 years of age. For each donor, three plates each were used for CD4 naive and CD4 memory, two plates were used for CD8 naive, and one plate was used for CD8 memory. To estimate repertoire size and how much clonotypes are shared between individuals, the study performed deep sequencing of blood TCR repertoires from 4 to 6 healthy adults. To increase sequencing depth and limit assay-specific biases, TCR repertoire library preparation and sequencing were carried out by different laboratories using diverse techniques. Between about 0.85 and 10 billion PBMCs per donor were obtained by leukapheresis. Results the study describes overall, beyond this receptor: The genetic and exposure-history diversity represented was limited by the small number of donors. Naive subsets generally had larger estimated clonotype richness than memory subsets. Pairwise subsampling led to the expectation that sequencing depth would affect the degree of clonotype sharing among donors. Compared with non-shared clonotypes, clonotypes shared by all four sorted-subset donors had higher generation probabilities. Sampling was restricted to blood, and TCR repertoires in tissue are likely to differ from TCR repertoires in blood. Incomplete sequencing was indicated by rarefaction of sorted-subset datasets, despite the large sequencing depth. Sharing across a few donors was observed for around 5% of naive CD4, less than 4% of naive CD8, roughly 2.3% of memory CD4, and roughly 0.4% of memory CD8 clonotypes.

Using the deep immunoSEQ assay, TCR CDR3 regions were amplified from genomic DNA by multiplex PCR. Extracted genomic DNA from each cell subset was spread evenly across all wells of several immunoSEQ 96-well plates, with each plate serving as a replicate. Each replicate PCR for sorted subsets received about 180 ng genomic DNA, equal to 28,000 or so T cell genomes. The purified libraries were quantified using a Qubit 3.0 fluorometer, sized with a Bioanalyzer 2100, and then quantified again using the KAPA Library Quantification kit. Every immunoSEQ 96-well plate was sequenced on a separate single-read 150-cycle Illumina NextSeq 550 flow cell. As for the original processing: The immunoSEQ output contained only junctional sequences without quality scores, so filtering could not match that applied to full-length reads. Sequences were annotated with PyIR, a Python wrapper for IgBLAST v1.9, and V/J genes and CDR3 were assigned using IMGT germline references. Reads with weak V/J assignments (E-value above 1e-6), missing CDR3, stop codons, out-of-frame junctions, or ambiguous translated residues were removed. V3J clonotypes were defined as sequences sharing an identical inferred V gene, J gene, and CDR3 amino acid sequence. Percentage overlap between repertoires was computed as shared unique clonotypes divided by the size of the smaller repertoire. Richness of each repertoire was evaluated using RTK rarefaction, the Chao1 estimator, and Recon v2.1 estimates of unobserved clonotypes. For all TCRbeta clonotypes obtained by the gDNA method from a handful of donors, generation probabilities were computed with OLGA. Entries here come from immuneACCESS through TCRdb and include only in-frame sequences with V and J called. Some clones fail to appear in such tables; in the studies checked, an unresolved V gene covers under half of the shortfall, and the cause of the remainder is unknown. V and J calls and clone size come straight from that table; D and trimming were deduced from the DNA. Present in this sample are around 2.5 million clones, 93% of which were seen just once. Jointly, the top ten make up around 0.37% of the sample.

The chain links TRBV6-5 with TRBJ2-1, with TRBD1 matching 7 junction bases. This sequence was found in a man aged 18 to 35 in good health. Some clones in this sample may be carry-over from other donors' samples. The specimen was naive CD4+ T cells from PBMCs. This specimen's cell subset or site label, interpreted: CD45RA+ positively selected. The CDR3 region reads CASSYTYRGWGNEQFF. The sequence in DNA is TGTGCCAGCAGTTACACATACAGGGGATGGGGGAATGAGCAGTTCTTC.